The 29 T cell receptor beta chains reported below all come from one sample, sequenced in a study of human T cells and chemical hapten exposure. A single record per CDR3 protein comes from TCRdb applying MiXCR to the RACE reads. The sample comprises about 82,000 distinct CDR3 sequences, over 8.5% of which are singletons, and approximately 4.4% rests with the top ten. Described time point: patch test 1, 2 weeks after DPC sensitization. Treatment reported: therapeutic diphenylcyclopropenone sensitization with weekly scalp DPC. The material was whole blood, obtained in connection with sensitization to the hapten diphenylcyclopropenone (DPC). The receptors were sampled from a woman between 45 and 65 years old with alopecia areata. Some clones in this sample may be carry-over from other donors' samples.

The sample holds a few counts of this clonotype. The V and J genes are TRBV9 and TRBJ2-3; D call uncertain. V gave up 4 bases and J gave up 0 bases, with 15 bases separating them. The V gene's germline CDR1 is SGDLS and CDR2 YYNGEE. This CDR3 spans 16 amino acids. CDR3: CASSPLTTRSTDTQYF. The CDR3 region has the DNA TGTGCCAGCAGCCCCCTTACGACCCGCAGCACAGATACGCAGTATTTT. The whole variable domain, remainder taken from reference TRBV9 and TRBJ2-3, is DSGVTQTPKHLITATGQRVTLRCSPRSGDLSVYWYQQSLDQGLQFLIQYYNGEERAKGNILERFSAQQFPDLHSELNLSSLELGDSALYFCASSPLTTRSTDTQYFGPGTRLTVL.

This CDR3 reads CASSLSGQDGETQYF. The DNA of the CDR3 is TGTGCCAGCTCACTGTCAGGACAGGATGGAGAGACCCAGTACTTC. V is TRBV18 and J is TRBJ2-5, with 7 bases identical to TRBD1. The CDR3 contains 15 residues. Trimming removed 4 bases from V and 4 bases from J; junction bases left unmatched: 9. Germline V gene lookup returns CDR1 KGHSH and CDR2 LQKENI.

The chain links TRBV20-1 to TRBJ2-3; 8 bases fit TRBD2. After removal of 6 bases from V and 5 bases from J, the junction contained 16 bases not matched to a gene. The CDR3 contains 16 residues. Looked up from germline, CDR1 is DFQATT and CDR2 is SNEGSKA (reference sequence). The CDR3, as DNA: TGCAGTGCCAACGACCAGAGCGGGGGAATTGGAGATACGCAGTATTTT. Translating it yields CSANDQSGGIGDTQYF.

As for this clonotype: An end of the junction differs from the germline gene, which may be a read error. The V and J genes are TRBV6-5 and TRBJ2-3; 7 positions match TRBD2. The germline CDR1 and CDR2 sequences are MNHEY and SVGAGI. This CDR3 has 17 amino acids. CDR3 region: CVSSHRRGSPGTDTQYF. For the CDR3, the DNA is TGTGTCAGCAGCCACAGGCGCGGGAGCCCAGGCACAGATACGCAGTATTTT.

This clonotype was counted many times. The chain couples TRBV7-2 to TRBJ1-2; TRBD1 might be the D (6 bases). Looked up from germline, CDR1 is SGHTA and CDR2 is FQGNSA. The CDR3 runs to 13 residues. V was clipped by 4 bases and J by 2 bases, with 8 bases between them. CDR3 sequence (DNA): TGTGCCAGCAGCTCAGGACAGAACTATGGCTACACCTTC. It encodes CASSSGQNYGYTF.

This clonotype has more than one count but fewer than ten. CDR3 DNA sequence: TGTGCCAGCAGTCGCGGGGGAGGTAACTACGAGCAGTACTTC. Translated, it gives CASSRGGGNYEQYF. The chain combines TRBV27 with TRBJ2-7, with 7 positions matching TRBD2. Trimming at V came to 5 bases and at J to 3 bases, leaving 7 bases not matched to a gene. Per germline, CDR1 MNHEY and CDR2 SMNVEV (reference sequence). The CDR3 is 14 residues long.

This clonotype was observed at least ten times. This sequence joins TRBV6-2 or TRBV6-3 and TRBJ1-2; D call uncertain. V was pared by 6 bases and J by 7 bases, with 15 bases between. Germline V gene lookup returns CDR1 MNHEY and CDR2 SVGEGT. The CDR3 covers 13 residues. DNA for the CDR3: TGTGCCAGCAGCCTAGTCGGGGATTTTGGCTACACCTTC. Translation: CASSLVGDFGYTF.

This clonotype was seen a few times. V and J are TRBV6-6 and TRBJ2-7; D unresolved. The V gene lost 4 bases and the J gene lost 0 bases, with 10 bases spanning the gap. Germline assignment: CDR1 MNHNY and CDR2 SVGAGI (reference sequence). CDR3 length: 14 amino acids. DNA for the CDR3: TGTGCCAGCAGTTTGGTCCTCCCCTCCTACGAGCAGTACTTC. It is translated as CASSLVLPSYEQYF.

At least ten counts were recorded for this clonotype. The CDR3 protein is CSARLFPGTKNYATNEKLFF. The CDR3 bases are TGCAGTGCTAGGCTATTTCCCGGGACAAAGAACTATGCAACTAATGAAAAACTGTTTTTT. The V call is TRBV20-1, the J call TRBJ1-4, with a tentative D call TRBD1 (6 bases). V lost 3 bases and J 0 bases, leaving 26 bases between the germline ends. The CDR3 totals 20 residues. Germline V gene data show CDR1 as DFQATT and CDR2 as SNEGSKA (reference sequence).

The rearrangement uses TRBV27 and TRBJ2-3; D possibly uses TRBD1 or TRBD2 (5 bases each). Germline V gene lookup returns CDR1 MNHEY and CDR2 SMNVEV (reference sequence). CDR3 length: 15 residues. Trimming pared 3 bases from V and 1 base from J, leaving 11 bases between. The CDR3 reads CASSFGGVRTDTQYF. Here the CDR3 DNA reads TGTGCCAGCAGTTTTGGGGGAGTACGCACAGATACGCAGTATTTT.

The chain employs TRBV7-8 and TRBJ2-1; 7 bases line up with TRBD2. V dropped 2 bases and J dropped 7; count of bases not matched to a gene: 14. The CDR3 is 17 amino acids. Germline-derived CDR1 and CDR2 are SGHVS and FQNEAQ. The chain's CDR3 is CASSLSVAGRDVNEQFF. The CDR3 DNA reads TGTGCCAGCAGCTTATCCGTGGCGGGGAGGGACGTGAATGAGCAGTTCTTC.

This clonotype was observed at least ten times. This chain connects TRBV29-1 to TRBJ2-3; D remains ambiguous. Germline V gene data show CDR1 as SQVTM and CDR2 as ANQGSEA. CDR3 size: 17 residues. Trimming cost V 6 bases and J 2 bases, with 24 bases left between them. The CDR3 nucleotides are TGCAGCGTCCCCTTAGGAAGGTGGAACTCTCACACAGATACGCAGTATTTT. It is translated as CSVPLGRWNSHTDTQYF.

This clonotype occurred a few times. J is TRBJ2-7 and V is TRBV20-1, with TRBD2 as a possible D gene (6 bases). The V end was cut by 6 bases, the J end by 2 bases, with 17 bases between. Germline-derived CDR1 and CDR2 are DFQATT and SNEGSKA (reference sequence). The CDR3 loop spans 14 amino acids. The CDR3 reads CSAPTRGLTYEQYF. The CDR3 coding sequence is TGCAGTGCACCGACAAGGGGACTGACCTACGAGCAGTACTTC.

CDR3 amino acids: CASSQVGGVPQETQYF. As DNA, the CDR3 is TGTGCCAGCAGCCAAGTGGGGGGAGTCCCTCAAGAGACCCAGTACTTC. The chain carries TRBV3-1 and TRBJ2-5, with D possibly TRBD2 on 6 matching bases. Germline V lookup: CDR1 LGHDT, CDR2 YNNKEL (reference sequence). This CDR3 is 16 amino acids long. V lost 1 base and J lost 2, with 14 bases in between.

This clonotype turned up a few times. This sequence joins TRBV5-4 and TRBJ2-3; D not resolved. This CDR3 contains 14 residues. Germline lookup yields CDR1 SGHNT and CDR2 YYREEE (reference sequence). V was pared by 1 base and J by 6 bases, with 12 bases between. This chain's CDR3 is CASSLSTGRDTQYF. Here the CDR3 DNA reads TGTGCCAGCAGCTTGAGTACCGGCAGGGATACGCAGTATTTT.

The chain uses TRBV28 and TRBJ2-5; D is unclear. The CDR3 has 13 amino acids. Germline loops: CDR1 MDHEN, CDR2 SYDVKM. V shed 2 bases and J shed 2 bases, with 6 bases lying between them. The CDR3 loop is CASSLVLQETQYF. The CDR3 DNA is TGTGCCAGCAGTTTAGTCCTACAAGAGACCCAGTACTTC.

This clonotype has a count of ten or more. CDR3 region: CASRLDSNQPQHF. The CDR3 bases are TGTGCCAGCCGGTTAGATAGCAATCAGCCCCAGCATTTT. This chain uses TRBV6-5 with TRBJ1-5; no reliable D call. Germline assignment: CDR1 MNHEY and CDR2 SVGAGI. V was pared by 8 bases and J by 0 bases, with 8 bases between. The CDR3 spans 13 residues.

This clonotype appeared many times. The chain has TRBV7-2 and TRBJ2-2; D might be TRBD2 (6 bases). Trimming stripped 7 bases from V and 2 bases from J, with 11 bases between. CDR3 length equals 14 residues. Germline CDR1 reads SGHTA; CDR2 reads FQGNSA. The CDR3 sequence is CASNAGRNTGELFF. The CDR3 DNA reads as TGTGCCAGCAACGCGGGACGAAACACCGGGGAGCTGTTTTTT.

There are many counts of this clonotype. This chain's CDR3 is CASSPSGRNQPQHF. In DNA form, the CDR3 reads TGTGCCAGCAGCCCCTCCGGCAGGAATCAGCCCCAGCATTTT. This chain links TRBV7-3 with TRBJ1-5; the D is unclear. The CDR3 covers 14 residues. Germline CDR1 reads SGHTA; CDR2 reads FQGTGA. V was shortened by 5 bases and J by 4 bases, with 12 bases between the two germline ends.

In this sample, this clonotype turned up a few times. This is likely a read error, given that the CDR3 carries no conserved phenylalanine or tryptophan at its end. This rearrangement joins TRBV4-3 to TRBJ1-5; TRBD1 is a possible D gene (6 bases). Per germline, CDR1 LGHNA and CDR2 YSLEER. Trimming cost V 0 bases and J 7 bases, with 16 bases left between them. The CDR3 sequence is 16 residues long. This CDR3 is CASSQDRGDVLQPQHS. CDR3 sequence (DNA): TGCGCCAGCAGCCAAGATAGGGGGGACGTGTTGCAGCCCCAGCATTCT.

This clonotype occurred a few times. This rearrangement joins TRBV7-2 to TRBJ1-5; no clear D. This CDR3 region has 15 residues. V lost 1 base, J lost 4 bases, and 11 bases lay in between. The germline V gene has CDR1 SGHTA and CDR2 FQGNSA. In DNA form, the CDR3 reads TGTGCCAGCAGCTTAGTAGGACTTCCGAATCAGCCCCAGCATTTT. The encoded protein is CASSLVGLPNQPQHF.

In this sample, this clonotype turned up many times. The J gene is TRBJ2-7, the V gene TRBV10-3, with TRBD2 matching 13 bases. CDR3 length: 20 amino acids. Looked up from germline, CDR1 is ENHRY and CDR2 is SYGVKD. Trimming cost V 0 bases and J 6 bases; bases outside gene matches: 17. CDR3 sequence: CAISESLWTSGSRSPGEQYF. For the CDR3, the DNA is TGTGCCATCAGTGAGTCTCTATGGACTAGCGGGAGTCGATCCCCTGGCGAGCAGTACTTC.

This clonotype was seen ten or more times. V and J are TRBV7-2 and TRBJ2-1; the match to TRBD2 covers 7 bases. With V trimmed by 7 bases and J by 7 bases, 10 bases remained unmatched. There are 14 residues in the CDR3. CDR1 and CDR2 from the germline V gene are SGHTA and FQGNSA. The CDR3 DNA sequence: TGTGCCAGCAAGATAGGCGGGAGTGGGAATGAGCAGTTCTTC. Translated, it gives CASKIGGSGNEQFF.

The chain links TRBV3-1 to TRBJ2-7; weak D call: TRBD1 (6 bases). Germline V gene sequence: CDR1 LGHDT, CDR2 YNNKEL (reference sequence). Deletions cut 1 base from V and 6 bases from J, with 16 bases between. The CDR3 totals 15 residues. DNA for the CDR3: TGTGCCAGCAGCCAAGGGGGGCGGAGTCGGAGCGAGCAGTACTTC. This codes for CASSQGGRSRSEQYF.

The V call is TRBV14, the J call TRBJ2-5; D is perhaps TRBD2 (6 bases). This CDR3 region has 15 residues. Trimming took off 4 bases at V and 0 bases at J, with 12 bases between the two ends. Germline CDR1 and CDR2: SGHDN and FVKESK. The CDR3 nucleotides are TGTGCCAGCAGCCTGAAACTAGCAAACCAAGAGACCCAGTACTTC. Protein product: CASSLKLANQETQYF.

In this sample, this clonotype turned up many times. The chain uses TRBV6-1 and TRBJ1-1, with 7 bases aligning to TRBD1. The junction had 4 bases not matched to a gene; V was cut back by 6 bases and J by 3 bases. The germline CDR1 and CDR2 sequences are MNHNS and SASEGT. This CDR3 is 13 amino acids long. CDR3 nucleotide sequence: TGTGCCAGCAGACAGGGGATCTACACTGAAGCTTTCTTT. This gives the protein CASRQGIYTEAFF.

This rearrangement joins TRBV11-2 to TRBJ2-7, with a tentative D call TRBD1 (6 bases). CDR1 and CDR2 from the germline V gene are SGHAT and FQNNGV. With 5 bases removed from V and 4 bases from J, the gap between germline ends came to 18 bases. The CDR3 totals 15 residues. The CDR3 sequence: CASSHLLDSRYEQYF. The CDR3 DNA sequence: TGTGCCAGCAGCCACCTCCTGGACAGTCGGTACGAGCAGTACTTC.

This clonotype was observed at least ten times. The rearrangement links TRBV6-2 or TRBV6-3 to TRBJ1-1; the D is unclear. The CDR3 extends over 14 amino acids. Trimming left V 1 base short and J 0 bases short, with 6 bases between. CDR1 is MNHEY, CDR2 SVGEGT, per germline. CDR3 coding DNA: TGTGCCAGCAGTTACTTTGTCGTGAACACTGAAGCTTTCTTT. Amino acids: CASSYFVVNTEAFF.

The genes are TRBV20-1 and TRBJ1-6; 10 bases align to TRBD1. The CDR3 runs 19 residues. J lost 0 bases, V lost 3 bases, and 11 bases had no gene match. From germline, CDR1 is DFQATT and CDR2 SNEGSKA (reference sequence). In nucleotides, the CDR3 is TGCAGTGCTAGGGACCCCGGGACAGGGGCTAGCTCCTATAATTCACCCCTCCACTTT. It specifies CSARDPGTGASSYNSPLHF.